The sequence of this T cell receptor (beta chain) was determined in a study of Ad26.COV2.S vaccination and SARS-CoV-2 variants. TCRdb keeps only in-frame clones here, not all; method: immunoSEQ multiplex PCR. Of 300,000 to 350,000 clones in the sample, 85% to 90% are singletons; the top ten hold around 5.5%. V was pared by 6 bases and J by 7 bases, with 9 bases of the junction left unmatched. This CDR3 has 14 amino acids. The germline gives CDR1 WSHSY, CDR2 SAAADI. Specified treatment: some 19 received Ad26.COV2.S at low or high dose, single or two shots; roughly five received placebo; per-sample allocation not given. Sampling was performed 63 days after the first vaccine or placebo injection.

The chain recombines TRBV10-2 with TRBJ1-2, with TRBD1 identical over 9 bases. Sequenced material: peripheral blood, taken in a trial of Ad26.COV2.S vaccine versus placebo. This receptor was taken from a person between 18 and 65 years old who received the Ad26.COV2.S COVID-19 vaccine or a placebo. Written as DNA, the CDR3 is TGCGCCAGCAGCCCGGGACAGGGAGCGAGTGGCTACACCTTC. Translated: CASSPGQGASGYTF.